The 8 T cell receptor beta chains presented below share a single source sample, sequenced in a study of beta chain features in type 1 diabetes. General study findings and limits: When Type 1 diabetes patients were examined, their TCRB CDR3s proved moderately but significantly shorter in all four CD4+ subsets.

Expressed TCRB transcripts were sequenced, since all the RNA that had been isolated was reverse transcribed. The protocol was immunoSEQ multiplex PCR, while the TCRdb copy is restricted to in-frame clones and leaves out a portion. The table shows roughly 230,000 clones, with approximately 11% occurring only once. Their antigens are not known. The specimen sequenced was naive CD4+ T cells from blood. Receptors were obtained from a man aged 25 to 40 with type 1 diabetes.

On this clone itself: The identical CDR3 is also encoded by other nucleotide sequences in the sample. The rearrangement joins TRBV2 to TRBJ2-7; 9 bases map to TRBD1. Germline CDR1 reads SNHLY; CDR2 reads FYNNEI. This CDR3 region has 13 residues. V lost 6 bases to trimming and J lost 6 bases; unmatched junction nucleotides: 6. CDR3 amino acids: CASSPGQGIEQYF. In DNA form, the CDR3 reads TGTGCCAGCAGCCCGGGACAGGGTATCGAGCAGTACTTC.

In its sample, this clone was seen a few times. The chain carries TRBV21-1 and TRBJ1-1; no check of the table's D call, TRBD1, against the DNA was made. TRBV21-1 is given as a pseudogene. CDR3 size: 13 residues. As DNA, the CDR3 is TGTGCCAGCAGCGTAACAACACAGTCTGAAGCTTTCTTT. Its translation is CASSVTTQSEAFF.

This chain joins TRBV7-2 and TRBJ1-2, with 8 nucleotides matching TRBD1. CDR1 and CDR2 (germline): SGHTA, FQGNSA. J was trimmed by 8 bases and V by 0 bases; bases with no gene match: 11. CDR3 length equals 16 residues. In DNA form, the CDR3 reads TGTGCCAGCAGCTTAGCCTCTTGGACAGGGTCCTACGGCTACACCTTC. It specifies CASSLASWTGSYGYTF.

Only a few counts were recorded for this clone. The chain has TRBV2 and TRBJ1-1; the D gene is possibly TRBD1 (6 bases). The CDR3 runs 14 residues. Germline lookup yields CDR1 SNHLY and CDR2 FYNNEI. V lost 7 bases, J lost 4 bases, and 16 bases lay in between. For the CDR3, the DNA is TGTGCCAGCACCTGGGGGGGGCTTGGCACTGAAGCTTTCTTT. Translated, it gives CASTWGGLGTEAFF.

The chain combines TRBV28 with TRBJ2-5, with 7 bases identical to TRBD2. The CDR3 sequence is 14 residues long. The V gene's germline CDR1 is MDHEN and CDR2 SYDVKM. Trimming at V came to 5 bases and at J to 5 bases, leaving 8 bases not matched to a gene. The CDR3 coding sequence is TGTGCCAGCAGTCCCTCGACTAGCCGGGAGACCCAGTACTTC. Residues: CASSPSTSRETQYF.

This clone was seen more than once but under ten times. The V and J genes are TRBV2 and TRBJ1-6; TRBD1 is a possible D gene (6 bases). The CDR3 totals 15 residues. CDR1 and CDR2 from the germline V gene are SNHLY and FYNNEI. Trimming cost V 6 bases and J 8 bases, with 17 bases left between them. Here the CDR3 DNA reads TGTGCCAGCAGACCTACACAGGGTCTTTATTCACCCCTCCACTTT. Amino acid sequence: CASRPTQGLYSPLHF.

In this sample, this clone turned up a few times. The chain joins TRBV12-5 to TRBJ2-5; D is possibly TRBD1 (5 bases). This CDR3 has 13 amino acids. The V end was cut by 1 base, the J end by 3 bases, with 6 bases between. The V gene's germline CDR1 is LGHNT and CDR2 FRNRAP. CDR3 bases: TGTGCTAGTGGTTTGGGACAGAAAGAGACCCAGTACTTC. It is translated as CASGLGQKETQYF.

This clone was seen only a few times. The rearrangement joins TRBV18 to TRBJ2-3; D is undetermined. Trimming removed 2 bases from V and 0 bases from J, with 9 bases in between. Germline values: CDR1 KGHSH, CDR2 LQKENI. The length of the CDR3 is 15 residues. CDR3 sequence reads: CASSPYQASTDTQYF. Here the CDR3 DNA reads TGTGCCAGCTCACCATACCAGGCGAGCACAGATACGCAGTATTTT.